This T cell receptor beta chain was observed in a study of CD8+ T cells in alopecia areata. Study in general: Treatment of the treated patients consisted of oral tofacitinib, 5 to 10 mg twice daily. Findings and caveats of the study: In scalp and blood during tofacitinib, many expanded lesional clones persisted. Normal-skin resident alphabeta T cells also appear among scalp sample sequences.

Regarding treatment: oral pan-JAK inhibitor, 5-10 mg twice daily. Alopecia areata patients provided lesional scalp punch biopsies and peripheral blood. V was pared by 3 bases and J by 3 bases, with 10 bases of the junction left unmatched. Per the germline V gene, CDR1 is SGDLS and CDR2 is YYNGEE. This CDR3 has 16 residues. Reverse transcribed after extraction, RNA yielded cDNA as the sequencing template. The assay was immunoSEQ multiplex PCR, and TCRdb's table has in-frame clones only and misses some. The data show 150,000 to 200,000 clones, with less than 65% seen just once and approximately 0.97% held by the top ten. This clone was recorded only once. Its antigen is unknown.

The sequencing used CD4+ T cells sorted from blood, collected at week 24, from a patient treated with tofacitinib. The sequence was obtained from a human donor with alopecia areata. The rearrangement links TRBV9 to TRBJ2-7; 9 positions agree with TRBD1. This CDR3 reads CASSATPGTGSYEQYF. For the CDR3, the DNA is TGTGCCAGCAGCGCCACTCCCGGGACAGGGAGCTACGAGCAGTACTTC.